The rows below give T cell receptor beta chains drawn from one sample of a study of cytomegalovirus exposure and HLA in healthy donors. TCRdb's copy holds only in-frame clones and misses some; the assay was immunoSEQ multiplex PCR. The table lists 90,000 to 150,000 clones, about 73% of them singletons. The sample comprised PBMCs. These receptors all stem from a woman aged 25 to 39 in good health and CMV-seropositive. Each CDR3 is given with its conserved first and last residue. D genes are given only for firm matches. The size of a clone is reported for some rows only, either as once, few or many, or as a class for expanded clones.

J	D	size	V	DNA	CDR3
TRBJ1-6	TRBD1	NA	TRBV6-5	TGTGCCAGCAGAACCCGAGGGGGCCTCTCTTCACCCCTCCACTTT	CASRTRGGLSSPLHF
TRBJ2-7	NA	few	TRBV7-9	TGTGCCAGCAGCTCCGGACAGACGTACGAGCAGTACTTC	CASSSGQTYEQYF
TRBJ2-7	TRBD2	NA	TRBV29-1	TGCAGCGTGGGCCTCGGGACTAGCGGCGGGTACGAGCAGTACTTC	CSVGLGTSGGYEQYF
TRBJ1-4	TRBD1	NA	TRBV7-2	TGTGCCAGCAGCCCAGGGGGCCTAAATGAAAAACTGTTTTTT	CASSPGGLNEKLFF
TRBJ1-6	TRBD1	NA	TRBV7-6	TGTGCCAGCAGCCACGGACAGGGCAATAATTCACCCCTCCACTTT	CASSHGQGNNSPLHF
TRBJ1-1	NA	few	TRBV4-2	TGTGCCAGCAGCCACCCCGCGGGGGTCGAGAACACTGAAGCTTTCTTT	CASSHPAGVENTEAFF
TRBJ2-3	NA	few	TRBV4-3	TGCGCCAGCAGCCAAGCCGGACAACACACAGATACGCAGTATTTT	CASSQAGQHTDTQYF
TRBJ1-2	TRBD1	NA	TRBV7-9	TGTGCCAGCAGTCCGACAGGGGGATTCTATGGCTACACCTTC	CASSPTGGFYGYTF
TRBJ2-5	TRBD1	NA	TRBV7-6	TGTGCCAGCAGCCGTACAGGGGGGCCCGGGACCCAGTACTTC	CASSRTGGPGTQYF
TRBJ1-5	NA	once	TRBV2	TGTGCCAGCAGGGTAGGGACATCCGATCAGCCCCAGCATTTT	CASRVGTSDQPQHF
TRBJ2-1	TRBD1	NA	TRBV18	TGTGCCAGCTCACCTCAGGGGGCTACCAACAATGAGCAGTTCTTC	CASSPQGATNNEQFF
TRBJ1-5	NA	NA	TRBV10-3	TGTGCCATCAGTGAGTCACAGGGCAAGAGCAATCAGCCCCAGCATTTT	CAISESQGKSNQPQHF
TRBJ2-1	TRBD2	NA	TRBV9	TGTGCCAGCAGCGTTCTAGCGGGGGACACCTACAATGAGCAGTTCTTC	CASSVLAGDTYNEQFF
TRBJ2-5	NA	NA	TRBV9	TGTGCCAGCAGCCCCAGCGTTTTCGAGGGATCCCAGTACTTC	CASSPSVFEGSQYF
TRBJ2-7	NA	NA	TRBV4-2	TGTGCCAGCAGCCAAGCCGGGACAAAAGTAGGCGAGCAGTACTTC	CASSQAGTKVGEQYF
TRBJ1-2	NA	NA	TRBV27	TGTGCCAGCAGCGCAAGGGGGGGGAGTTATGGCTACACCTTC	CASSARGGSYGYTF
TRBJ2-7	NA	NA	TRBV7-9	TGTTCCAGCAGCTTAGTCTCTTACGAGCAGTACTTC	CSSSLVSYEQYF
TRBJ2-1	TRBD1	NA	TRBV29-1	TGCAGCGTTGGAACAGGGGAGAGTGAGCAGTTCTTC	CSVGTGESEQFF
TRBJ2-7	TRBD1	NA	TRBV2	TGTGCCAGCAGTGCGGACAGGCTCAACGAGCAGTACTTC	CASSADRLNEQYF
TRBJ1-5	TRBD1	once	TRBV5-6	TGTGCCAGCAGCTTGAGACAGGGAAACCAGCCCCAGCATTTT	CASSLRQGNQPQHF
TRBJ1-4	TRBD1	few	TRBV28	TGTGCCAGCAGGGATAGACAGGGGGCAACTAATGAAAAACTGTTTTTT	CASRDRQGATNEKLFF
TRBJ2-2	TRBD2	NA	TRBV27	TGTGCCAGCAGTCTACGGGGGGGCCGGAACACCGGGGAGCTGTTTTTT	CASSLRGGRNTGELFF
TRBJ2-7	NA	NA	TRBV27	TGTGCCAGCAGTTTATCCCCCCCTTTAGCGGCCTACTCCTACGAGCAGTACTTC	CASSLSPPLAAYSYEQYF
TRBJ1-5	TRBD1	NA	TRBV6-5	TGTGCCAGCAGTTACGGGGGACAGGATCAGCCCCAGCATTTT	CASSYGGQDQPQHF
TRBJ1-4	TRBD1	NA	TRBV4-1	TGCGCCAGCAGCACCCGTTCAGACAGGGGCCGCGAAAAACTGTTTTTT	CASSTRSDRGREKLFF
TRBJ1-6	TRBD1	NA	TRBV30	TGTGCCTGGGGAACCCGCCAGGGGGTCACTAATTCACCCCTCCACTTT	CAWGTRQGVTNSPLHF
TRBJ1-1	NA	NA	TRBV25-1	TGTGCCAGCAGAGCCTTGGACAAGAACACTGAAGCTTTCTTT	CASRALDKNTEAFF
TRBJ2-7	TRBD2	NA	TRBV4-3	TGCGCCAGCAGCCATGGACTAGCCGGCTCCTACGAGCAGTACTTC	CASSHGLAGSYEQYF
TRBJ1-2	NA	NA	TRBV2	TGTGCCAGCACGGTGGGCAGATCCTATGGCTACACCTTC	CASTVGRSYGYTF
TRBJ2-3	NA	NA	TRBV7-9	TGTGCCAGCAGCTTAGGACTCCGGGACTCGTCGAAGAATACGCAGTATTTT	CASSLGLRDSSKNTQYF
TRBJ1-6	NA	NA	TRBV5-1	TGCGCCAGCAGCCCCGGGGCCACTGTACGGGGGCCCCTCCACTTT	CASSPGATVRGPLHF
TRBJ1-5	NA	NA	TRBV29-1	TGCAGCGTTGCGACAGATAGCAATCAGCCCCAGCATTTT	CSVATDSNQPQHF
TRBJ1-1	NA	once	TRBV28	TGTGCCAGCAGTCGAATCACCCCGGGACACCACAGGACAGCTTTCTTT	CASSRITPGHHRTAFF
TRBJ2-5	NA	NA	TRBV14	TGTGCCAGCAGCCAAAGGCCGGGATTGCAAGAGACCCAGTACTTC	CASSQRPGLQETQYF